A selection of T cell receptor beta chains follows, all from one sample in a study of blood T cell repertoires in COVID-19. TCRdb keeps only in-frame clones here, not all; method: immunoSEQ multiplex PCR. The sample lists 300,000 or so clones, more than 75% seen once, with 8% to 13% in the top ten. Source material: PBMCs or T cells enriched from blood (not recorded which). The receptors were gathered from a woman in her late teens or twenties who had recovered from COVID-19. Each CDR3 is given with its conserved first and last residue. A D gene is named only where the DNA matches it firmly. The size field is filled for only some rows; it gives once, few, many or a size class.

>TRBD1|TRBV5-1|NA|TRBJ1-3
CASSGQGGNTIYF
TGCGCCAGCAGCGGACAGGGAGGAAACACCATATATTTT
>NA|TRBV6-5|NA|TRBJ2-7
CASSYFPGVDEQYF
TGTGCCAGCAGTTACTTCCCCGGAGTTGACGAGCAGTACTTC
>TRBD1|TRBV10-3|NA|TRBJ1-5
CASPGQGKSGNQPQHF
TGTGCCTCACCGGGACAGGGAAAATCCGGCAATCAGCCCCAGCATTTT
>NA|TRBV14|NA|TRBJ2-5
CASSQAGAGRGTQYF
TGTGCCAGCAGCCAAGCAGGGGCCGGTCGAGGGACCCAGTACTTC
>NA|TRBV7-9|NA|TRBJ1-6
CASSLGRGPANSPLHF
TGTGCCAGCAGCTTAGGGCGAGGGCCGGCGAATTCACCCCTCCACTTT
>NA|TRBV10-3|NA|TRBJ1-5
CAISEWGVDQPQHF
TGTGCCATCAGTGAGTGGGGGGTCGATCAGCCCCAGCATTTT
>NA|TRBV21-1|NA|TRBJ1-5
CASSNRAGGQPQHF
TGTGCCAGCAGCAACCGCGCAGGGGGCCAGCCCCAGCATTTT
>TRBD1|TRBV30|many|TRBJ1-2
CAWSVQGDYGYTF
TGTGCCTGGAGTGTACAGGGGGACTATGGCTACACCTTC
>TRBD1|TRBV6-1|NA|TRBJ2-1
CASSGGDSFLGNEQFF
TGTGCCAGCAGTGGAGGGGACAGTTTCTTAGGCAATGAGCAGTTCTTC
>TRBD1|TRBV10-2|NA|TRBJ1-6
CASSEGTASYNSPLHF
TGCGCCAGCAGTGAAGGGACAGCCTCCTATAATTCACCCCTCCACTTT
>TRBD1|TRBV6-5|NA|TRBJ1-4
CASLSRRDSGEKLFF
TGTGCCAGCCTTTCCAGACGGGACAGTGGGGAAAAACTGTTTTTT
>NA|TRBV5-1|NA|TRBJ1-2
CASSPGQYYGYTF
TGCGCCAGCAGCCCCGGACAGTACTATGGCTACACCTTC
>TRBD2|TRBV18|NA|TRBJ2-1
CASSPLAGGDNEQFF
TGTGCCAGCTCACCCCTAGCGGGAGGTGACAATGAGCAGTTCTTC
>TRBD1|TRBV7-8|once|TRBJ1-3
CASSEPNRGIRGPYGNTIYF
TGTGCCAGCAGCGAACCAAACAGGGGCATTAGAGGCCCCTATGGAAACACCATATATTTT
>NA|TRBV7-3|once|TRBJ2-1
CASSLVPGSGNEQFF
TGTGCCAGCAGCTTAGTGCCAGGGTCCGGCAATGAGCAGTTCTTC
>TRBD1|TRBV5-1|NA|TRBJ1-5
CASSQGQWDQPQHF
TGCGCCAGCAGCCAGGGACAGTGGGATCAGCCCCAGCATTTT
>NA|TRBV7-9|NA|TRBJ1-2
CASSFGESGYTF
TGTGCCAGCAGCTTCGGAGAGTCTGGCTACACCTTC
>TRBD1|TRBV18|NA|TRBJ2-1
CASSGPGTVNEQFF
TGTGCCAGCTCAGGTCCCGGGACAGTCAATGAGCAGTTCTTC
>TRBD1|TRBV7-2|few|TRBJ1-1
CASRKTGGTEAFF
TGTGCCAGCAGGAAAACAGGGGGGACTGAAGCTTTCTTT
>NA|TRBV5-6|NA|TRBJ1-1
CASSFRTGLMNTEAFF
TGTGCCAGCAGCTTCCGTACAGGGCTCATGAACACTGAAGCTTTCTTT
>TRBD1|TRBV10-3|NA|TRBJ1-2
CAISDPRKGAYGYTF
TGTGCCATCAGTGACCCTAGGAAGGGGGCCTATGGCTACACCTTC
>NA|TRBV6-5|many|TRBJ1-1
CASSSESGSGSEAFF
TGTGCCAGCAGTTCGGAATCCGGGAGTGGTTCTGAAGCTTTCTTT
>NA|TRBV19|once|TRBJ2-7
CASSISRESYEQYF
TGTGCCAGTAGTATTTCACGGGAGTCCTACGAGCAGTACTTC
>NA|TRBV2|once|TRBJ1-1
CASSEQQSFEAFF
TGTGCCAGCAGTGAACAACAGTCGTTTGAAGCTTTCTTT
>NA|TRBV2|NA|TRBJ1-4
CASRDRPNEKLFF
TGTGCCAGCAGAGACAGACCGAATGAAAAACTGTTTTTT
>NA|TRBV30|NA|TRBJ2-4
CAWSAGGGKIQYF
TGTGCCTGGAGTGCCGGAGGTGGAAAGATTCAGTACTTC
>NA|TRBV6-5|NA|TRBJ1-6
CASSPTGYNSPLHF
TGTGCCAGCAGCCCAACAGGCTATAATTCACCCCTCCACTTT
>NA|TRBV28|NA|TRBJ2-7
CASTPLRGIYEQYF
TGTGCCAGCACCCCCCTCAGGGGTATCTACGAGCAGTACTTC
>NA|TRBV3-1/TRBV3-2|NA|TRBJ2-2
CASSQGSGHLNTGELFF
TGTGCCAGCAGCCAAGGTAGCGGACACTTGAACACCGGGGAGCTGTTTTTT
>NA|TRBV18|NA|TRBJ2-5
CASSPGLGETQYF
TGTGCCAGCTCACCTGGACTCGGCGAGACCCAGTACTTC
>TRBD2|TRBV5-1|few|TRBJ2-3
CASSLGPTSGTDTQYF
TGCGCCAGCAGCTTGGGACCTACTAGCGGCACAGATACGCAGTATTTT
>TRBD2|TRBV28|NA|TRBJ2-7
CASSWKTSGRLGEQYF
TGTGCCAGCAGTTGGAAGACTAGCGGGAGGTTAGGCGAGCAGTACTTC
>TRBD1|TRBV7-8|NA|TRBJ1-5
CASSPGTGYNQPQHF
TGTGCCAGCAGTCCCGGGACAGGGTACAATCAGCCCCAGCATTTT
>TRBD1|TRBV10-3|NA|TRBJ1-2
CAISDFGADRVSGYTF
TGTGCCATCAGTGATTTCGGGGCCGACAGGGTTAGCGGCTACACCTTC
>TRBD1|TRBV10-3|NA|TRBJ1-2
CAITPTGGADGYTF
TGTGCCATCACCCCAACAGGGGGCGCGGATGGCTACACCTTC
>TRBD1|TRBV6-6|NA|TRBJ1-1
CASGPRDREAFF
TGTGCCAGCGGCCCCCGGGACAGGGAAGCTTTCTTT
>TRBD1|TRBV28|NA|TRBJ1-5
CASSRQGALNQPQHF
TGTGCCAGCAGTCGACAGGGAGCATTGAATCAGCCCCAGCATTTT
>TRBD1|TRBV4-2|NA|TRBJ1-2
CASSPLTGGYGYTF
TGTGCCAGCAGCCCACTCACAGGGGGCTATGGCTACACCTTC
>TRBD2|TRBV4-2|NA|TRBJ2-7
CASSQELALANYEQYF
TGTGCCAGCAGCCAAGAATTGGCACTAGCGAATTACGAGCAGTACTTC
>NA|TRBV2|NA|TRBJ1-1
CASSDRRGSAEAFF
TGTGCCAGCAGTGACAGGCGGGGTTCGGCTGAAGCTTTCTTT
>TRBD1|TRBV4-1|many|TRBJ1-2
CASSQTGQDYGYTF
TGCGCCAGCAGCCAAACGGGACAGGACTATGGCTACACCTTC
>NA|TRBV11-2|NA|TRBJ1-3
CASSLGRTAGNTIYF
TGTGCCAGCAGCTTAGGTAGGACAGCTGGAAACACCATATATTTT
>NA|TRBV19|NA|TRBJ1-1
CASRGALGTEAFF
TGTGCCAGTAGGGGGGCACTGGGCACTGAAGCTTTCTTT
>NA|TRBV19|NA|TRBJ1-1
CASRRGTEAFF
TGTGCCAGTAGGAGGGGGACTGAAGCTTTCTTT
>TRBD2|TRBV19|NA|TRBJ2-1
CASSTGDYYNEQFF
TGTGCCAGTAGTACCGGGGACTATTACAATGAGCAGTTCTTC
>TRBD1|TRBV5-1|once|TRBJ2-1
CASSPRQGAVDEQFF
TGCGCCAGCAGCCCTAGACAGGGGGCGGTCGATGAGCAGTTCTTC
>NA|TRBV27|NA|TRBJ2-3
CASSVGGPWFDTQYF
TGTGCCAGCAGTGTTGGGGGCCCATGGTTCGATACGCAGTATTTT